This is a list of T cell receptor beta chains from one sample in a study of PD-L1 blockade in urothelial cancer. Sequencing used immunoSEQ multiplex PCR; TCRdb keeps in-frame clones, though not all of them. Of some 52,000 clones in the sample, over 75% were seen once. This material consisted of PBMCs, taken around atezolizumab (anti-PD-L1) treatment. These receptors originate from a man aged 35-49 years with urothelial cancer. CDR3s leave out the opening cysteine and the closing phenylalanine or tryptophan.

V	length	J	CDR3
TRBV19	13	TRBJ2-2	ASSRNRADTGELF
TRBV7-9	16	TRBJ2-1	ASSFGGGPRGDRNEQF
TRBV28	13	TRBJ2-3	ASSSTTPSTDTQY
TRBV20-1	9	TRBJ2-7	SAPDIDEQY
TRBV18	11	TRBJ2-2	ASLTTGSGELF
TRBV28	14	TRBJ2-5	ASSLGVLAGGRTQY
TRBV6-5	13	TRBJ1-4	ASSTPREGNEKLF
TRBV5-1	13	TRBJ2-7	ASSPTGRDTYEQY
TRBV6-6	12	TRBJ2-7	ATSYRESSYEQY
TRBV14	16	TRBJ2-3	ASSQVTLAPLRADTQY
TRBV28	14	TRBJ1-2	ASSLRWQGDLYGYT
TRBV11-2	13	TRBJ2-7	ASSFTSGRSYEQY
TRBV28	9	TRBJ2-1	ASEKYNEQF
TRBV28	14	TRBJ1-5	ASSLYFGTGQQPQH